The present entry profiles one TCR beta chain with its context. The data were obtained in a study of blood T cell repertoires in COVID-19. Study overall: T cells, B-cell-depleted T cells, or PBMCs provided the cDNA or gDNA that served as material.

Here immunoSEQ multiplex PCR was the method, and the copy in TCRdb shows in-frame clones only, minus some. The data show 120,000 or so clones, about four fifths seen once. The source is a man between 60 and 75 years old with acute or convalescent COVID-19. The sample taken for sequencing was peripheral blood.

This CDR3 is CASSATGLWDTEAFF. DNA for the CDR3: TGTGCCAGCAGTGCGACGGGTTTGTGGGACACTGAAGCTTTCTTT. J is TRBJ1-1 and V is TRBV25-1, with D unresolved. The CDR3 length is 15 residues. The V end was cut by 4 bases, the J end by 3 bases, with 15 bases between. CDR1 and CDR2 (germline): MGHDK, SYGVNS.